Below, one T cell receptor beta chain is given with its context. Those enrolled in Seattle joined during active infection and were followed longitudinally afterward. The sample originates from a study of blood T cell repertoires in COVID-19. Background on the study: Some COVID-19 samples were acute and others convalescent; all came from the United States, Italy and Spain.

This CDR3 is 16 amino acids long. Looked up from germline, CDR1 is LNHDA and CDR2 is SQIVND (reference sequence). V trimming: 2 bases; J trimming: 5 bases; junction bases outside the gene matches: 8. Produced via immunoSEQ multiplex PCR; TCRdb's table is partial and in-frame only. The sample contains over 200,000 clones, 75% to 90% of which appear only once. The sequenced sample was peripheral blood. The rearrangement links TRBV19 to TRBJ2-5; 10 bases align to TRBD1. The source of this sequence is a man aged 25 to 40 with COVID-19, enrolled during active disease. Written as DNA, the CDR3 is TGTGCCAGTAGTATAAGGGGGACAGGGGTCTGGGAGACCCAGTACTTC. This gives the protein CASSIRGTGVWETQYF.